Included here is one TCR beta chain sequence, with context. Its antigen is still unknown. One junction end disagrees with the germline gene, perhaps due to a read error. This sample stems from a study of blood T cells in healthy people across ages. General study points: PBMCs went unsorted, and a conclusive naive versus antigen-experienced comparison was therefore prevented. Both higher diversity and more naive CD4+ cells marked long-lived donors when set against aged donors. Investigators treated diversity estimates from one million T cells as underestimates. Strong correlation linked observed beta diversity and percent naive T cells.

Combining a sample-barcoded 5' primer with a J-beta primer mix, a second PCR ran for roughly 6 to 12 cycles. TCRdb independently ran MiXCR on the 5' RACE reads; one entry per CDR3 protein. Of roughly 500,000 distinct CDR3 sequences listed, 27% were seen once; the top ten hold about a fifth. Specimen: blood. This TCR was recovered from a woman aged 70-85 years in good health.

CDR3 sequence reads: CAITDRGREQYF. CDR3 DNA: TGTGCCATAACGGACAGGGGACGCGAGCAGTATTTC. This chain joins TRBV10-3 and TRBJ2-7; 9 nucleotides match TRBD1. Germline CDR1 and CDR2: ENHRY and SYGVKD. This CDR3 has 12 amino acids.